This paragraph reports one T cell receptor (beta chain). CDR3 size: 15 residues. From germline, CDR1 is MNHNS and CDR2 SASEGT. The V end was cut by 2 bases, the J end by 3 bases, with 11 bases between. Generated by immunoSEQ multiplex PCR, the TCRdb table keeps only in-frame clones and is missing some. The sample lists over 35,000 clones, roughly nine tenths occurring once. These data originate in a study of T cell changes during pregnancy in multiple sclerosis. This specimen was CD4+ T cells from peripheral blood mononuclear cells, taken in the third trimester of pregnancy. V usage is TRBV6-1 and J usage is TRBJ1-5; D not resolved. The sequence was collected from a female donor in good health, enrolled as a control in a pregnancy study. CDR3 DNA sequence: TGTGCCAGCAGTGAACCCCTCCGTTCCAATCAGCCCCAGCATTTT. This gives the protein CASSEPLRSNQPQHF.